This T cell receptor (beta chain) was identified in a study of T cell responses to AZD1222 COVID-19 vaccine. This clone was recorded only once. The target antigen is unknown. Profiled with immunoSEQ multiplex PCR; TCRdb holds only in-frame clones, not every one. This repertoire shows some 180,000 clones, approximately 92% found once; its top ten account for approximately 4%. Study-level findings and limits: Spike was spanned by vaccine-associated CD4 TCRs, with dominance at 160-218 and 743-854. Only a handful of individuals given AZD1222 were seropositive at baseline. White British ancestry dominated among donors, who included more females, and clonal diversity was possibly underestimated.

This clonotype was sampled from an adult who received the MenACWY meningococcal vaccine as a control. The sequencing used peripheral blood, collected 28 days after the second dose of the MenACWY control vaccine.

CDR3 protein: CSVKSQGVYAYEQYF. The CDR3 DNA reads TGCAGCGTTAAATCACAGGGGGTTTATGCCTACGAGCAGTACTTC. This sequence joins TRBV29-1 and TRBJ2-7, with 8 bases aligning to TRBD1. Germline values: CDR1 SQVTM, CDR2 ANQGSEA. The CDR3 spans 15 residues. J was trimmed by 2 bases and V by 5 bases; bases with no gene match: 11.